Sequencing of this TCR beta chain was carried out in a study of blood T cell repertoires in COVID-19. Trimming cost V 5 bases and J 5 bases, with 18 bases left between them. Germline V gives CDR1 MNHEY, CDR2 SVGAGI. The CDR3 loop spans 15 amino acids. The data were produced by immunoSEQ multiplex PCR, yet TCRdb's version contains in-frame clones alone and is incomplete. The sample yields around 230,000 clones, approximately 90% seen once. The sample consisted of PBMCs or T cells enriched from blood (not recorded which). This TCR derives from a woman in her thirties or forties with acute COVID-19. V usage is TRBV6-5 and J usage is TRBJ1-1; D gene ambiguous. CDR3 sequence (DNA): TGTGCCAGCAGTACCACAGCGGGTTTGGGGACTGAAGCTTTCTTT. Residues: CASSTTAGLGTEAFF.